These T cell receptor beta chains were read from a single sample in a study of Ad26.COV2.S vaccination and SARS-CoV-2 variants. The repertoire was sequenced with immunoSEQ multiplex PCR; TCRdb's copy has only in-frame clones and lacks some. The table records about 330,000 clones, roughly 88% of them present only once. This specimen was peripheral blood, taken in a trial of Ad26.COV2.S vaccine versus placebo. Receptors were obtained from a person aged 18 to 59 who received the Ad26.COV2.S COVID-19 vaccine or a placebo. Both conserved end residues are part of each CDR3. A D gene is named only where the DNA matches it firmly.

D	V	J	CDR3
-	TRBV5-6	TRBJ1-1	CASSLRALGYTEAFF
-	TRBV5-1	TRBJ1-1	CASSLKTARTENTEAFF
-	TRBV3-1/TRBV3-2	TRBJ1-2	CASTYRVYGYTF
-	TRBV28	TRBJ1-5	CASSPTPGQPQHF
-	TRBV6-6	TRBJ1-2	CASSFEGTNYGYTF
TRBD1	TRBV6-1	TRBJ1-2	CASSEVDREVVYGYTF
-	TRBV12-5	TRBJ1-5	CASAWRGYNSNQPQHF
TRBD1	TRBV4-1	TRBJ1-5	CASSQDSTGGMGNQPQHF
-	TRBV19	TRBJ1-1	CASRLAGKSGTEAFF
TRBD1	TRBV15	TRBJ2-2	CATSSYTSGTGGRELFF
-	TRBV5-1	TRBJ2-3	CASNENTDTQYF
-	TRBV18	TRBJ1-1	CASSRVGPGAFF
-	TRBV15	TRBJ2-2	CATSDTGELFF
TRBD1	TRBV29-1	TRBJ2-1	CSVEGGAGGASSYNEQFF
TRBD1	TRBV11-3	TRBJ2-1	CASSAGGGQGPHGIHHEQFF
TRBD1	TRBV5-1	TRBJ2-1	CASSLAWTGGTFYNEQFF
-	TRBV3-1/TRBV3-2	TRBJ1-4	CASRRGTNEKLFF
-	TRBV11-2	TRBJ1-1	CASSLGNGNTEAFF
TRBD1	TRBV5-8	TRBJ1-5	CASSGDRGRGPQHF
-	TRBV29-1	TRBJ2-7	CSVGGLVGTDYGQYF
-	TRBV7-3	TRBJ2-1	CASSLDRTTYNEQFF
TRBD2	TRBV6-6	TRBJ2-2	CASNTWTSGNTGELFF
-	TRBV9	TRBJ2-1	CASSVAGQSEAYNEQFF
-	TRBV4-1	TRBJ1-2	CASSQVIGRAGYTF
TRBD1	TRBV27	TRBJ1-2	CASRQGYYGYTF
-	TRBV6-2/TRBV6-3	TRBJ1-1	CASSYLTEAFF
-	TRBV11-3	TRBJ2-2	CASSLGPSNTGELFF
TRBD1	TRBV19	TRBJ1-2	CASSPPTGNFYGYTF
-	TRBV9	TRBJ2-6	CASSVEGRIRSLSGANVLTF
-	TRBV4-3	TRBJ1-1	CASSQGAIQRGTEAFF
-	TRBV7-9	TRBJ1-1	CASSRNTEAFF
TRBD2	TRBV19	TRBJ2-2	CASMAPGLAATGELFF
-	TRBV11-2	TRBJ1-3	CASSTTSGLLFSGNTIYF
TRBD1	TRBV11-3	TRBJ1-1	CASSLRGQGKAFF
TRBD1	TRBV11-3	TRBJ1-2	CASSPGTGMGLLGYTF
TRBD1	TRBV7-2	TRBJ2-5	CASSRTGQETQYF
-	TRBV27	TRBJ2-1	CASSSLNWGEQFF
TRBD1	TRBV18	TRBJ1-3	CASSPGTGSGNTIYF
-	TRBV30	TRBJ1-2	CAWVRDYLYGYTF
-	TRBV2	TRBJ1-1	CASSENLGVGAFF
-	TRBV5-1	TRBJ1-1	CASSLTRNTEAFF
TRBD1	TRBV27	TRBJ1-1	CASSQQGKNTEAFF
TRBD1	TRBV6-5	TRBJ1-4	CASSWGTGLNEKLFF
TRBD2	TRBV18	TRBJ2-3	CASSPRGLSGGTDTQYF
-	TRBV29-1	TRBJ1-2	CSGLGMWTGGYTF
-	TRBV2	TRBJ2-3	CASGRPRTDTQYF
TRBD1	TRBV12-3/TRBV12-4	TRBJ1-2	CASSLAGQTGYF
-	TRBV6-5	TRBJ1-2	CASSYLAEDGYTF
TRBD2	TRBV6-2/TRBV6-3	TRBJ2-5	CASSYRYAIIIAGGKETQYF
-	TRBV27	TRBJ1-4	CASSFFGGTNEKLFF
-	TRBV6-5	TRBJ1-5	CASKRTVENQPQHF
TRBD1	TRBV5-1	TRBJ2-2	CASSLASGTVNTGELFF